The 11 T cell receptor beta chains below were found in one sample sequenced in a study of graft-versus-host responses after intestinal transplantation. The protocol was immunoSEQ multiplex PCR, while the TCRdb copy is restricted to in-frame clones and leaves out a portion. Here the sample spans nearly 95,000 clones, 85% to 95% being singletons. Their antigens are not known. The specimen was unstimulated CD8+ T cells sorted from spleen or lymph node cells, collected before intestinal transplant. The receptors derive from a human donor who received an intestinal transplant.

The J gene is TRBJ2-3, the V gene TRBV4-3; 12 positions match TRBD2. The CDR3 has 18 amino acids. V dropped 0 bases and J dropped 3; count of bases not matched to a gene: 7. CDR1 is LGHNA and CDR2 is YSLEER in the germline V gene. CDR3 region: CASSQDRLAGGPTDTQYF. The CDR3 coding sequence is TGCGCCAGCAGCCAAGATCGTCTAGCGGGGGGGCCTACAGATACGCAGTATTTT.

J is TRBJ1-1 and V is TRBV6-1; D might be TRBD1 (6 bases). Per the germline V gene, CDR1 is MNHNS and CDR2 is SASEGT. The CDR3 sequence is 14 residues long. V gave up 8 bases and J gave up 4 bases, with 17 bases separating them. The CDR3: CASGNVGGVTEAFF. The CDR3 DNA reads as TGTGCCAGCGGCAATGTAGGGGGTGTCACTGAAGCTTTCTTT.

The chain's CDR3 is CASSYRQGGEKLFF. The CDR3 DNA reads TGTGCCAGCAGTTACAGGCAGGGGGGTGAAAAACTGTTTTTT. J is TRBJ1-4 and V is TRBV6-5, with TRBD1 matching 7 bases. The ends lost 2 bases at V and 7 bases at J; junction bases unmatched: 4. CDR1 and CDR2 from the germline V gene are MNHEY and SVGAGI. This CDR3 spans 14 amino acids.

This rearrangement joins TRBV30 to TRBJ1-2; the match to TRBD1 covers 8 bases. The CDR3 extends over 15 amino acids. The ends lost 0 bases at V and 6 bases at J; junction bases unmatched: 9. Germline CDR1 and CDR2: GTSNPN and SVGIG (reference sequence). CDR3 DNA sequence: TGTGCCTGGAGTGTGGGCTCAGGGGGCGCGCATGGCTACACCTTC. Its translation: CAWSVGSGGAHGYTF.

J is TRBJ2-7 and V is TRBV4-3, with TRBD2 matching 14 bases. CDR1 LGHNA and CDR2 YSLEER come from the germline V gene. Trimming at V came to 0 bases and at J to 3 bases, leaving 4 bases not matched to a gene. The CDR3 covers 17 residues. CDR3 nucleotides: TGCGCCAGCAGCCAAGACCTAGGACTAGCGGGGGGCTACGAGCAGTACTTC. This gives the protein CASSQDLGLAGGYEQYF.

The chain is built from TRBV6-5 and TRBJ2-7; tentatively, D is TRBD2 (6 bases). Trimming removed 6 bases from V and 5 bases from J, with 14 bases in between. Per the germline V gene, CDR1 is MNHEY and CDR2 is SVGAGI. This CDR3 has 13 residues. The CDR3 region has the DNA TGTGCCAGCAGGCAGACTAGTTTCCACGAGCAGTACTTC. It codes for CASRQTSFHEQYF.

The gene calls are TRBV5-6 and TRBJ2-5; no firm D call. The germline V gene has CDR1 SGHDT and CDR2 YYEEEE. This CDR3 has 15 residues. The V and J ends lost 6 bases and 5 bases respectively, with 20 bases between them. CDR3 DNA: TGTGCCAGCAACCGCGGTCGGATCGCCCACGAGACCCAGTACTTC. It encodes CASNRGRIAHETQYF. Variable domain in full (rest from reference TRBV5-6 and TRBJ2-5): DAGVTQSPTHLIKTRGQQVTLRCSPKSGHDTVSWYQQALGQGPQFIFQYYEEEERQRGNFPDRFSGHQFPNYSSELNVNALLLGDSALYLCASNRGRIAHETQYFGPGTRLLVL.

Here the CDR3 reads CASSSHGTGPLNTEAFF. The CDR3 nucleotides read TGTGCCAGCAGCTCCCACGGGACAGGACCTTTGAACACTGAAGCTTTCTTT. V gene TRBV5-4 combines with J gene TRBJ1-1; 8 bases match TRBD1. Germline V CDR1 and CDR2: SGHNT, YYREEE (reference sequence). The CDR3 runs 17 residues. V lost 3 bases, J lost 0 bases, and 10 bases stayed unmatched.

J is TRBJ2-3 and V is TRBV30; 8 bases align to TRBD2. The CDR3 loop spans 15 amino acids. V lost 2 bases to trimming and J lost 2 bases; unmatched junction nucleotides: 6. Germline CDR1 reads GTSNPN; CDR2 reads SVGIG (reference sequence). The CDR3 reads CAWSKIGGVTDTQYF. The CDR3 DNA reads as TGTGCCTGGAGTAAAATCGGGGGGGTCACAGATACGCAGTATTTT.

The V gene is TRBV27, the J gene TRBJ2-5; perhaps TRBD1 as D (6 bases). The germline CDR1 and CDR2 sequences are MNHEY and SMNVEV (reference sequence). CDR3 length: 14 amino acids. V lost 6 bases, J lost 0 bases, and 11 bases lay in between. The chain's CDR3 is CASRRQGYQETQYF. In nucleotides, the CDR3 is TGTGCCAGCAGGCGGCAGGGGTACCAAGAGACCCAGTACTTC.

The chain carries TRBV9 and TRBJ2-3, with 10 bases fitting TRBD1. Germline CDR1 and CDR2: SGDLS and YYNGEE. Unmatched junction bases numbered 3, after V lost 0 bases and J lost 5 bases. This CDR3 comprises 15 residues. The CDR3 DNA reads TGTGCCAGCAGCGTAGCGACAGGGGGCTTAGATACGCAGTATTTT. Encoded protein: CASSVATGGLDTQYF.